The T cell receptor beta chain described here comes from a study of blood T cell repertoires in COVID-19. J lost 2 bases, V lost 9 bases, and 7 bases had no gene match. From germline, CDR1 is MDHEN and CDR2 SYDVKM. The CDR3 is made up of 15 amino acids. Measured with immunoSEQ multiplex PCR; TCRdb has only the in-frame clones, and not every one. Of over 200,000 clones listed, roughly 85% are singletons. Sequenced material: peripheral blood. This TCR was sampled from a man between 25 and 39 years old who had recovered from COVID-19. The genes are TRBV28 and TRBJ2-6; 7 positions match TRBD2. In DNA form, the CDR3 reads TGTGCCAGTTTCCCTCGGGGGGCTGGGGCCAACGTCCTGACTTTC. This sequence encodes CASFPRGAGANVLTF.